Listed below are T cell receptor beta chains from one sample, sequenced in a study of spatial heterogeneity in lung cancer. One entry per CDR3 protein results from TCRdb running MiXCR on the 5' RACE reads. The repertoire holds around 100,000 distinct CDR3 sequences, 3.5% to 5% seen once, with around 20% in the top ten. The sample here was lung tumor tissue, taken at surgery. Receptors were obtained from a male donor with early-stage non-small cell lung cancer. Both conserved end residues are part of each CDR3. The order of the fields is V gene, D gene, clone size, J gene, CDR3 DNA, CDR3 protein. D genes are given only for firm matches. Size tells how often a clone was seen (once, few, many) or the class of an expanded clone, and some rows leave it out.

TRBV28	NA	many	TRBJ2-1	TGTGCCAGCAGTTACCTGGGGGACTCTACCTACAATGAGCAGTTCTTC	CASSYLGDSTYNEQFF
TRBV6-1	NA	many	TRBJ1-5	TGTGCCAGCAGTGACGGATCGGAGCGTTATCAGCCCCAGCATTTT	CASSDGSERYQPQHF
TRBV28	NA	few	TRBJ2-1	TGTGCCAGCAGTTTTCGGTCCCTTAACAATGAGCAGTTCTTC	CASSFRSLNNEQFF
TRBV5-1	NA	many	TRBJ1-6	TGCGCCAGCAGGTCTCGGACGGTAAATAATTCACCCCTCCACTTT	CASRSRTVNNSPLHF
TRBV20-1	NA	many	TRBJ1-2	TGCAGTGCTACTCCTCCAGGGGATAACTATGGCTACACCTTC	CSATPPGDNYGYTF
TRBV5-1	TRBD1	many	TRBJ2-7	TGCGCCAGCAGCCCGAACATCCCAACAGGGGGGTACTACGAGCAGTACTTC	CASSPNIPTGGYYEQYF
TRBV5-1	NA	many	TRBJ2-3	TGCGCCAGCAGCTTGGGGGTCCTCACAGATACGCAGTATTTT	CASSLGVLTDTQYF
TRBV3-1	TRBD2	many	TRBJ2-1	TGTGCCAGCAGCCAAGATAATTGGGCCGGGACTAAGCAGTTCTTC	CASSQDNWAGTKQFF
TRBV15	NA	many	TRBJ2-4	TGTGCCACCAGCAGAGAGGGCCTCGACTCCCTAAGTCTCGGCAAAAACATTCAGTACTTC	CATSREGLDSLSLGKNIQYF
TRBV5-4	NA	many	TRBJ2-4	TGTGCCAGCGGGAACCCGGACAGCCTAGCCAAAAACATTCAGTACTTC	CASGNPDSLAKNIQYF
TRBV10-3	TRBD1	NA	TRBJ2-3	TGTGCCACGAAGGGACAGATCACAGATACGCAGTATTTT	CATKGQITDTQYF
TRBV5-1	NA	many	TRBJ2-3	TGCGCCAGCAGCTTGGATGTAGATACGCAGTATTTT	CASSLDVDTQYF
TRBV6-1	TRBD1	many	TRBJ2-7	TGTGCCAGCATTCTACACAGGGGGGCATACGAGCAGTACTTC	CASILHRGAYEQYF
TRBV28	TRBD1	many	TRBJ1-5	TGTGCCAGCAGTCCCCCGACAGGGTTGAGCAATCAGCCCCAGCATTTT	CASSPPTGLSNQPQHF
TRBV6-5	TRBD2	many	TRBJ2-7	TGTGCCAGCAGTTACTCCAGCGGGAGGACTTCCTACGAGCAGTACTTC	CASSYSSGRTSYEQYF
TRBV11-2	TRBD2	many	TRBJ2-2	TGTGCCAGCAGCGAGACTAGGGCGTTGACTAGCGGACGTATCGGGGAGCTGTTTTTT	CASSETRALTSGRIGELFF
TRBV20-1	NA	many	TRBJ1-3	TGCAGTGCTAGAGATCGGGAGGGGAGAAACACCATATATTTT	CSARDREGRNTIYF
TRBV20-1	NA	few	TRBJ2-7	TGCAGTGCTAGTAGCCAGTGGGGCAACGAGCAGTACTTC	CSASSQWGNEQYF
TRBV2	NA	many	TRBJ2-5	TGTGCCAGCAGTGTGGGGGCTTTCCAAGAGACCCAGTACTTC	CASSVGAFQETQYF
TRBV12-3/TRBV12-4	NA	many	TRBJ2-1	TGTGCCAGCAGTTCCGTGGTTCTCAATGAGCAGTTCTTC	CASSSVVLNEQFF
TRBV29-1	TRBD2	many	TRBJ2-3	TGCAGCGTACCTCCTTCGGGAGGAATGGATACGCAGTATTTT	CSVPPSGGMDTQYF
TRBV9	NA	many	TRBJ2-1	TGTGCCAGCAGCGTAGATCCCGGTGACTACAATGAGCAGTTCTTC	CASSVDPGDYNEQFF
TRBV28	NA	NA	TRBJ2-7	TGTGCCAGCGGCCGGGCTCCCCGGTCCTACGAGCAGTACTTC	CASGRAPRSYEQYF
TRBV10-3	TRBD2	many	TRBJ2-3	TGTGCCATCAGGACTAGCGGGAGCCCAGATACGCAGTATTTT	CAIRTSGSPDTQYF
TRBV19	TRBD1	few	TRBJ2-7	TGTGCCAGTAGTATGGGACAGGGGGGCTACGAGCAGTACTTC	CASSMGQGGYEQYF
TRBV11-2	NA	many	TRBJ1-5	TGTGCCAGCAGCTTCGCCACGGGGCAGCCCCAGCATTTT	CASSFATGQPQHF
TRBV28	NA	many	TRBJ2-1	TGTGCCAGCAGTTTATGGAACAATGAGCAGTTCTTC	CASSLWNNEQFF
TRBV30	TRBD1	many	TRBJ2-7	TGTGCCTCCACCGGGACAGGGAACGAGCAGTACTTC	CASTGTGNEQYF
TRBV20-1	TRBD1	few	TRBJ1-3	TGCAGTGCTAGAATGAGGGGACAGGTGGACTCTGGAAACACCATATATTTT	CSARMRGQVDSGNTIYF
TRBV4-1	TRBD2	few	TRBJ2-1	TGCGCCAGCAGCCAAGTTCTGGCGGGAGGAATCGATGAGCAGTTCTTC	CASSQVLAGGIDEQFF
TRBV10-3	NA	few	TRBJ1-2	TGTGCCATCAGTGAGTCCCCCAGGGATGGCTACACCTTC	CAISESPRDGYTF
TRBV9	NA	many	TRBJ2-1	TGTGCCAGCAGCGTAGACGGAACGGGATACCCCAATGAGCAGTTCTTC	CASSVDGTGYPNEQFF
TRBV7-9	NA	NA	TRBJ1-1	TGTGCCAGCACAAGTAACCAGGGATTCACTGAAGCTTTCTTT	CASTSNQGFTEAFF
TRBV4-2	TRBD1	many	TRBJ1-4	TGTGCCAGCAGCCAGGGGGGACAGGGTTTGCCAACTAATGAAAAACTGTTTTTT	CASSQGGQGLPTNEKLFF